Here is one TCR beta chain with its context. Antigen specificity is unknown. The record originates from a study of post-analysis software for immune sequencing data. Study observations and caveats: Controls showed lower frequencies than patients for four to six TRBV segments, and TRBV5-6, TRBV5-1 and TRBV20-1 were among these.

V was clipped by 7 bases and J by 5 bases; unmatched bases: 8. Germline V gives CDR1 SGHRS, CDR2 YFSETQ. The CDR3 has 14 residues. Incorporated into the TCR beta cDNA libraries were unique molecular identifiers, which served to reduce PCR and sequencing biases. TCRdb re-derived calls from the PCR reads in MiXCR, one entry per CDR3 protein. Among around 260,000 distinct CDR3 sequences listed, 36% were seen once. The TCR sequence derives from a girl between 5 and 17 years old with multiple sclerosis. The chain carries TRBV5-1 and TRBJ1-4, with TRBD1 matching over 7 bases. The source material was blood. CDR3 bases: TGCGCCAGCGGCTCGGGACAGTGGAATGAAAAACTGTTTTTT. This sequence encodes CASGSGQWNEKLFF.